Listed below are T cell receptor beta chains from one sample, sequenced in a study of blood T cells in healthy people across ages. TCRdb fed the 5' RACE reads into MiXCR, producing one record per CDR3 protein. This table has about 1.5 million distinct CDR3 sequences, approximately 43% appearing once. Input material: blood. All receptors come from a woman aged 18-35 years in good health. The conserved cysteine and the conserved F or W are not part of the CDR3 here. The order of the fields is V gene, J gene, CDR3 protein.

TRBV6-5	TRBJ2-4	ASRVGREYKQY
TRBV10-3	TRBJ2-5	AISAAGGQETQY
TRBV10-3	TRBJ2-7	AIASGTYEQY
TRBV6-2/TRBV6-3	TRBJ2-5	ASSYGGANQETQY
TRBV24-1	TRBJ2-1	ATSEIDQGRNEQF
TRBV27	TRBJ2-7	ASSSMGTSGYEQY
TRBV10-3	TRBJ2-3	AIKAAGGTDTQY
TRBV12-3/TRBV12-4	TRBJ1-1	ASSQTYATNTEAF
TRBV27	TRBJ1-6	ASSFTLGSYNSPLH
TRBV20-1	TRBJ2-3	SARASREVGDTRY
TRBV9	TRBJ2-5	ASSSVSRVNEQY
TRBV6-6	TRBJ1-4	ASTDTPGTTNEKLF
TRBV7-7	TRBJ2-5	ASSTNGNEQY
TRBV25-1	TRBJ1-1	ASRGTGAADTEAF
TRBV6-2/TRBV6-3	TRBJ1-2	ASRDPGQGDGYT
TRBV2	TRBJ2-1	ASTQGLDGHEQF
TRBV28	TRBJ1-2	ASSFGDGRYYGYT
TRBV27	TRBJ1-6	ASSLSGTNSPLH
TRBV12-3/TRBV12-4	TRBJ2-1	ASSFSGPYNEQF
TRBV28	TRBJ2-1	ASSPPTGLEQF
TRBV28	TRBJ2-1	ASSTDQAGIGYNEQF
TRBV7-9	TRBJ2-1	ASSLNPLSYNEQF
TRBV20-1	TRBJ1-1	SASGALNTEAF
TRBV3-1	.	ASSQVGRNYNEQY
TRBV20-1	TRBJ2-1	SARLAGDEQF
TRBV7-9	TRBJ1-2	ASSPPTEIGYT
TRBV11-2	TRBJ1-3	ASSLNRGPSSGNTIY
TRBV7-9	TRBJ2-1	ASSAQGATYNEQF
TRBV4-3	TRBJ2-2	ASSQELAGLLNTGELF
TRBV28	TRBJ1-6	ASVVSSYNSPLH
TRBV12-3/TRBV12-4	TRBJ2-3	ASSPGRGLTDTQY
TRBV7-3	TRBJ2-2	ASSITSNTGELF
TRBV6-5	TRBJ1-2	ASRGLGYGYT
TRBV7-2	TRBJ2-5	ASSLEVAGGEETQY
TRBV29-1	TRBJ1-1	SDGLEFWNTEAF
TRBV6-4	TRBJ2-7	AIHRGRRSYNEQY
TRBV20-1	TRBJ1-1	SAIGGQSSPVGEAF
TRBV28	TRBJ1-5	ASSPQVPNQPQH
TRBV9	TRBJ2-1	ASSPRPGPRGSYNEQF
TRBV27	TRBJ1-2	ASSVAGATGYT
TRBV4-1	TRBJ2-7	ASSQGHLSSYEQY
TRBV5-1	TRBJ2-1	ASSLVLAENSEQF
TRBV14	TRBJ2-5	ASNRGRGVEETQY
TRBV20-1	TRBJ1-5	SASQPGRTGDQPQH
TRBV29-1	TRBJ2-1	SARGGGSNEQF
TRBV12-3/TRBV12-4	TRBJ2-7	ASSFGTANEQY
TRBV7-9	TRBJ2-1	ASIQSRGGYNEQF
TRBV2	TRBJ2-1	ASNGQGPYNEQF
TRBV29-1	TRBJ1-1	SGGQAYTEAF
TRBV14	TRBJ2-7	ASSQDWVSHRAEQY
TRBV5-6	TRBJ1-1	ASSRPGREEATEAF
TRBV3-1	TRBJ2-5	ASSQDRLDSPRETQY
TRBV4-3	TRBJ2-5	ASSQVTGTRIHNEQY
TRBV7-2	TRBJ2-5	ASSFGQGGLNEQY
TRBV28	TRBJ2-5	ASSFEDQY
TRBV9	TRBJ2-1	ASSPGDRVTNEQF
TRBV18	TRBJ2-3	ASSPDEGFGTDTQY
TRBV12-3/TRBV12-4	.	ASSSHRGLGETQY
TRBV14	TRBJ2-1	ASSQTGLGEQF
TRBV6-5	TRBJ1-1	ASTRSSNREAF